This T cell receptor beta chain comes out of a study of T cells in localized non-small cell lung cancer. Overall study results and limits: Uninvolved adjacent lung had the highest recorded T cell clonality, with tumor below it. A denser population of T cells in blood accompanied longer overall survival. The tumor had only one region sequenced, so heterogeneity remains possible.

Concerning this clone itself: Its antigen remains unidentified.

Produced via immunoSEQ multiplex PCR; TCRdb's table is partial and in-frame only. The table has under 20,000 clones, about 83% seen once. This sequence originates from a female donor older than 55 with stage I lung adenocarcinoma. The sequencing here drew on peripheral blood, taken before any cancer treatment.

The CDR3 reads CAWSRGGIRDSPLHF. As DNA, the CDR3 is TGTGCCTGGAGTAGAGGGGGCATAAGGGATTCACCCCTCCACTTT. V is TRBV30 and J is TRBJ1-6, with 7 bases matching TRBD1. From germline, CDR1 is GTSNPN and CDR2 SVGIG (reference sequence). CDR3 size: 15 residues. Trimming removed 2 bases from V and 8 bases from J; junction bases left unmatched: 9.